The source of this T cell receptor (beta chain) is a study of blood T cells in healthy people across ages. For the second PCR, which ran for 7 to 11 cycles, a sample-barcoded 5' primer and a J-beta primer mix were used. One entry per CDR3 protein, called by TCRdb with MiXCR from the 5' RACE reads. The sample consists of approximately 810,000 distinct CDR3 sequences, around 26% of them appearing once. The sequenced sample consisted of blood. The sequence was obtained from a woman aged 80 or over in good health.

CDR3 DNA: TGTGCCAGTCTACGCGGGGGGCACACAGATACGCAGTATTTT. Encoded protein: CASLRGGHTDTQYF. The rearrangement links TRBV6-6 to TRBJ2-3, with 8 nucleotides matching TRBD2. CDR1 is MNHNY, CDR2 SVGAGI, per germline (reference sequence). The CDR3 loop spans 14 amino acids. V was clipped by 9 bases and J by 2 bases; unmatched bases: 7.